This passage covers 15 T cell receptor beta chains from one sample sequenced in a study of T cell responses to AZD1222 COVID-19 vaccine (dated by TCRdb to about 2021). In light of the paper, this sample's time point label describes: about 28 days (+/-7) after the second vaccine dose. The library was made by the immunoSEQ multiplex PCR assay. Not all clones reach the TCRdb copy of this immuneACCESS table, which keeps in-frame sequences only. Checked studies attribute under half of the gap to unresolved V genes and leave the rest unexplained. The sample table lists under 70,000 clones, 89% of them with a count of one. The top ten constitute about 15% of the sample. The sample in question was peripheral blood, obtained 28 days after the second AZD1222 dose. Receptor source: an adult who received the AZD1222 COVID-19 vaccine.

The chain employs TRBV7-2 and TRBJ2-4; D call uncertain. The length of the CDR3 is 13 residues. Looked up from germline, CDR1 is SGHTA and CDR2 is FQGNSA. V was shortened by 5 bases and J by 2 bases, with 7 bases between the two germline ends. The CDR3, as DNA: TGTGCCAGCAGCCTCGAACCCAAAAACATTCAGTACTTC. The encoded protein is CASSLEPKNIQYF.

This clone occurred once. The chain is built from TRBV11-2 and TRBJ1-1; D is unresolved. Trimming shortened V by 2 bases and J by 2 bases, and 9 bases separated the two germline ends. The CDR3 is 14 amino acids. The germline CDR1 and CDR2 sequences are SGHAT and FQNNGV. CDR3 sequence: CASSLTGGNTEAFF. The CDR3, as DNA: TGTGCCAGCAGCTTAACGGGAGGAAACACTGAAGCTTTCTTT. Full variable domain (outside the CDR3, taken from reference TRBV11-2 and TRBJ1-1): EAGVAQSPRYKIIEKRQSVAFWCNPISGHATLYWYQQILGQGPKLLIQFQNNGVVDDSQLPKDRFSAERLKGVDSTLKIQPAKLEDSAVYLCASSLTGGNTEAFFGQGTRLTVV.

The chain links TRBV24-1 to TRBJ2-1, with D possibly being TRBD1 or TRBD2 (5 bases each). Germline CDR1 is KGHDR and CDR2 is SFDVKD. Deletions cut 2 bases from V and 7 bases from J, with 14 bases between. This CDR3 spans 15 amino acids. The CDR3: CATSDSAVGDNEQFF. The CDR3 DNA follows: TGTGCCACCAGTGATTCGGCGGTGGGGGATAATGAGCAGTTCTTC.

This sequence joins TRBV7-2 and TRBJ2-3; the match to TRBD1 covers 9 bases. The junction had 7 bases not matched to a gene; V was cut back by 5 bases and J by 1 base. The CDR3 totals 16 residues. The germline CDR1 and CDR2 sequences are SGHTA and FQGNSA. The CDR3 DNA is TGTGCCAGCAGCGCAACAGGGGGCCCTGGCACAGATACGCAGTATTTT. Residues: CASSATGGPGTDTQYF.

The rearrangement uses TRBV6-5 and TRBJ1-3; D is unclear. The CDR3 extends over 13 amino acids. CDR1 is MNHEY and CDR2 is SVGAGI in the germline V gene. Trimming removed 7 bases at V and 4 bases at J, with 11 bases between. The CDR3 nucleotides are TGTGCCAGCAACGCAAACCCCGGAAACACCATATATTTT. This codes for CASNANPGNTIYF.

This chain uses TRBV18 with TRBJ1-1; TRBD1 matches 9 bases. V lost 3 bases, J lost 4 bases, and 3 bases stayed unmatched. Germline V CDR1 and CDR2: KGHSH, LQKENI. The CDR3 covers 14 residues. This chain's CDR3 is CASSPGTGITEAFF. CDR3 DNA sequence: TGTGCCAGCTCACCGGGGACAGGGATCACTGAAGCTTTCTTT.

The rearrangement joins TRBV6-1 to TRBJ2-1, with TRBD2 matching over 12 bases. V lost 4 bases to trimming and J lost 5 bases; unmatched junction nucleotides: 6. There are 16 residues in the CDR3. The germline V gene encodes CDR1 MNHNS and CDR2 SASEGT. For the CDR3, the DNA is TGTGCCAGCAGTGGTACTAGCGGGAGGATAAACAATGAGCAGTTCTTC. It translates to CASSGTSGRINNEQFF.

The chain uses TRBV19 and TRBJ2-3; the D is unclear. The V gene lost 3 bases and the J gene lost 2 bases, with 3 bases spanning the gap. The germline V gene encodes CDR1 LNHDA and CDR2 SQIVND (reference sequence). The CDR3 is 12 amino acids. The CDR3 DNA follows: TGTGCCAGTAGTATTAACACAGATACGCAGTATTTT. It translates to CASSINTDTQYF.

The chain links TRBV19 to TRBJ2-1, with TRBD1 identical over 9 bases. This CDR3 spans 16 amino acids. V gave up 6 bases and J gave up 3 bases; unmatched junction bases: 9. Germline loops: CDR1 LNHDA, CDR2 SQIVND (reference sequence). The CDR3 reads CASRPHRDRVYNEQFF. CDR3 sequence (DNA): TGTGCCAGTAGACCTCACCGGGACAGGGTCTACAATGAGCAGTTCTTC. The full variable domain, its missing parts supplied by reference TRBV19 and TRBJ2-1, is DGGITQSPKYLFRKEGQNVTLSCEQNLNHDAMYWYRQDPGQGLRLIYYSQIVNDFQKGDIAEGYSVSREKKESFPLTVTSAQKNPTAFYLCASRPHRDRVYNEQFFGPGTRLTVL.

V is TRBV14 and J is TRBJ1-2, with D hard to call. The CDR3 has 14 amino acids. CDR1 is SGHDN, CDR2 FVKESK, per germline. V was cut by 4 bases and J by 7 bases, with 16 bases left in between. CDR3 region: CASSPRQGLGGYTF. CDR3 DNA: TGTGCCAGCAGCCCCCGTCAAGGTCTCGGTGGCTACACCTTC.

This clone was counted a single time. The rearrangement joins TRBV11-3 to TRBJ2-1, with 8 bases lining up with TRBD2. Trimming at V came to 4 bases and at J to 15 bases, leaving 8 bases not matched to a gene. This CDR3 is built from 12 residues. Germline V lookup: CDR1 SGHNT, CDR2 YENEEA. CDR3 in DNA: TGTGCCAGCAGCTCCGGGACTAGGGTTGGGTTCTTC. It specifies CASSSGTRVGFF. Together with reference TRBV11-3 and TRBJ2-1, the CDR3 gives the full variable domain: EAGVVQSPRYKIIEKKQPVAFWCNPISGHNTLYWYLQNLGQGPELLIRYENEEAVDDSQLPKDRFSAERLKGVDSTLKIQPAELGDSAVYLCASSSGTRVGFFGPGTRLTVL.

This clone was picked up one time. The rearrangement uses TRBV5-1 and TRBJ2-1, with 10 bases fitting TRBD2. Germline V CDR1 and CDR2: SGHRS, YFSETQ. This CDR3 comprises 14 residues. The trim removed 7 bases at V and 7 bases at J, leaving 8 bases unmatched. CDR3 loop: CASYLAGASNEQFF. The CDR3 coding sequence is TGCGCCAGCTATCTAGCGGGAGCGTCTAATGAGCAGTTCTTC.

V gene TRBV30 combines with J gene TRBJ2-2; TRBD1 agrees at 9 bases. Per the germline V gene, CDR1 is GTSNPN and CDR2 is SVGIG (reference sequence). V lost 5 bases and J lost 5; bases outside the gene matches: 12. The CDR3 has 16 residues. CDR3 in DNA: TGTGCCTGGTACCCTCCGGGACAGGGACTTACCGGGGAGCTGTTTTTT. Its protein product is CAWYPPGQGLTGELFF.

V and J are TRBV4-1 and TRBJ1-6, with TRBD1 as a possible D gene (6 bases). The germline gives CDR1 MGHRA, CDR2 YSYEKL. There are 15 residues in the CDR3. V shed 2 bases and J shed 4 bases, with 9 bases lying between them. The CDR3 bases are TGCGCCAGCAGCCAACAGGGGAATTATAATTCACCCCTCCACTTT. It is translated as CASSQQGNYNSPLHF.

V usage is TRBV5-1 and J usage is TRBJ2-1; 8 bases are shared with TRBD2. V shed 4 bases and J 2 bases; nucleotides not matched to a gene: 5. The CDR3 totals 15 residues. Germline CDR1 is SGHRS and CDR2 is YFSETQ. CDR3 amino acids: CASSLSGEAYNEQFF. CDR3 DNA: TGCGCCAGCAGCCTTAGCGGGGAAGCCTACAATGAGCAGTTCTTC.